Described below is a single T cell receptor beta chain sequence and its context. Looked up from germline, CDR1 is SGHAT and CDR2 is FQNNGV. The junction had 11 bases not matched to a gene; V was cut back by 4 bases and J by 9 bases. This CDR3 has 14 residues. This record belongs to a study of type 1 and type 2 diabetes patients. The PCR template was genomic DNA. The TCR beta CDR3 region was amplified using 30 forward and 13 reverse primers. MiXCR was run by TCRdb on the multiplex PCR reads, yielding one entry per CDR3 protein. This table has 250,000 to 300,000 distinct CDR3 sequences, approximately 45% appearing once.

This rearrangement joins TRBV11-2 to TRBJ2-7; 8 bases are a match to TRBD1. The clonotype originates from a man between 18 and 29 years old with type 2 diabetes. Input material: peripheral blood mononuclear cells (PBMCs). CDR3: CASSSGTGRTVQYF. The CDR3 region has the DNA TGTGCCAGCAGCTCCGGGACAGGCCGGACCGTGCAGTACTTC.